These 27 T cell receptor beta chains came from one sample sequenced in a study of OX40 agonist ivuxolimab in advanced cancers. Data came from immunoSEQ multiplex PCR; TCRdb stores just in-frame clones and leaves some out. The data show about 15,000 clones, around 80% seen once. The source material was CD4+ or CD8+ T cells sorted from blood, sampled in a trial of the OX40 agonist ivuxolimab. The source is an adult with an advanced solid tumor such as melanoma, head and neck, liver or kidney cancer.

This sequence joins TRBV29-1 and TRBJ2-7, with TRBD2 identical over 8 bases. With V trimmed by 7 bases and J by 3 bases, 14 bases remained unmatched. In germline, CDR1 is SQVTM, CDR2 ANQGSEA. CDR3 length: 15 residues. Here the CDR3 DNA reads TGCAGCGCCCATGGACTAGCTGTAGGGGGCTACGAGCAGTACTTC. Translation gives CSAHGLAVGGYEQYF.

This chain connects TRBV6-6 to TRBJ2-7; D remains ambiguous. CDR1 MNHNY and CDR2 SVGAGI come from the germline V gene (reference sequence). There are 13 residues in the CDR3. V lost 0 bases and J 5 bases, leaving 8 bases between the germline ends. As DNA, the CDR3 is TGTGCCAGCAGTTACTCGGACGGAGACGAGCAGTACTTC. This sequence encodes CASSYSDGDEQYF.

This clone was found a few times. The chain has TRBV6-6 and TRBJ1-5, with D possibly matching TRBD1 (5 bases). Trimming took off 1 base at V and 12 bases at J, with 7 bases between the two ends. CDR1 MNHNY and CDR2 SVGAGI come from the germline V gene (reference sequence). The CDR3 has 11 amino acids. The CDR3 DNA is TGTGCCAGCAGTTACTGGGGGAGCCAGCATTTT. This gives the protein CASSYWGSQHF.

The chain combines TRBV5-8 with TRBJ1-2; D is unclear. V dropped 3 bases and J dropped 4 bases, with 7 bases sitting between them. This CDR3 region has 12 residues. Per germline, CDR1 SGHTS and CDR2 YDEGEE. CDR3 residues: CASSSQSYGYTF. The CDR3 nucleotides are TGTGCCAGCAGCTCACAATCCTATGGCTACACCTTC.

V usage is TRBV14 and J usage is TRBJ2-3; 12 nucleotides line up with TRBD2. Trimming cost V 0 bases and J 4 bases; bases outside gene matches: 8. Per the germline V gene, CDR1 is SGHDN and CDR2 is FVKESK. The CDR3 covers 18 residues. The CDR3 DNA is TGTGCCAGCAGCCAAGATAGCCGACTAGCGGGAGTGTCAGATACGCAGTATTTT. Translating it yields CASSQDSRLAGVSDTQYF.

This clone was seen a few times. The chain recombines TRBV9 with TRBJ1-1; D unresolved. V was shortened by 3 bases and J by 4 bases, with 10 bases between the two germline ends. This CDR3 comprises 13 residues. Germline CDR1 reads SGDLS; CDR2 reads YYNGEE. The CDR3 sequence: CASSEYSPTEAFF. Here the CDR3 DNA reads TGTGCCAGCAGCGAATACTCTCCCACTGAAGCTTTCTTT.

This clone was detected only a few times. This chain links TRBV19 with TRBJ1-1; no clear D. The CDR3 loop spans 15 amino acids. The germline V and J ends were trimmed by 10 bases and 7 bases, with 25 bases remaining between them. Germline CDR1 and CDR2: LNHDA and SQIVND (reference sequence). The CDR3 region is CATSDRGPVGNEAFF. CDR3 bases: TGTGCCACCTCGGACCGAGGTCCGGTGGGTAATGAAGCTTTCTTT.

This clone is a singleton in its sample. J is TRBJ1-1 and V is TRBV9; D is unclear. The CDR3 length is 15 residues. V lost 4 bases and J 4 bases, leaving 17 bases between the germline ends. Germline CDR1 SGDLS, CDR2 YYNGEE. This chain's CDR3 is CASSHRTGSSTEAFF. The CDR3 nucleotides read TGTGCCAGCAGCCACCGGACGGGGTCGAGCACTGAAGCTTTCTTT.

This clone was counted a single time. The V gene is TRBV19, the J gene TRBJ1-2; D possibly corresponds to TRBD1 (6 bases). The CDR3 is 16 amino acids. V was trimmed by 3 bases and J by 1 base, leaving 15 bases between them. Germline values: CDR1 LNHDA, CDR2 SQIVND (reference sequence). CDR3 in amino acids: CASSIPDRNLNYGYTF. The CDR3 region has the DNA TGTGCCAGTAGTATCCCCGACAGGAACCTTAACTATGGCTACACCTTC.

The J gene is TRBJ1-1, the V gene TRBV7-9; the D is unclear. CDR1 and CDR2 from the germline V gene are SEHNR and FQNEAQ (reference sequence). Deletions cut 4 bases from V and 4 bases from J, with 16 bases between. This CDR3 contains 15 residues. In nucleotides, the CDR3 is TGTGCCAGCAGCTCCCCATTCTTGAGAGCCACTGAAGCTTTCTTT. This sequence encodes CASSSPFLRATEAFF. Filled out from reference TRBV7-9 and TRBJ1-1, the complete variable domain reads DTGVSQNPRHKITKRGQNVTFRCDPISEHNRLYWYRQTLGQGPEFLTYFQNEAQLEKSRLLSDRFSAERPKGSFSTLEIQRTEQGDSAMYLCASSSPFLRATEAFFGQGTRLTVV.

The genes are TRBV19 and TRBJ1-1; 8 bases map to TRBD1. Trimming cost V 3 bases and J 4 bases; bases outside gene matches: 1. This CDR3 contains 13 residues. CDR1 and CDR2 from the germline V gene are LNHDA and SQIVND (reference sequence). The CDR3 DNA is TGTGCCAGTAGTATGCAGGGGGCCACTGAAGCTTTCTTT. Encoded protein: CASSMQGATEAFF.

The chain carries TRBV5-1 and TRBJ2-7; 7 bases match TRBD1. Germline V lookup: CDR1 SGHRS, CDR2 YFSETQ. The CDR3 sequence is 16 residues long. V gave up 0 bases and J gave up 0 bases; unmatched junction bases: 6. This CDR3 reads CASSLDVGQSSYEQYF. DNA of the CDR3: TGCGCCAGCAGCTTGGATGTGGGACAGAGCTCCTACGAGCAGTACTTC.

Remarks on this clone: This may stem from a read error, because a much larger clone lies one nucleotide away. The rearrangement uses TRBV7-9 and TRBJ2-7; 8 positions match TRBD1. The germline V gene encodes CDR1 SEHNR and CDR2 FQNEAQ (reference sequence). The CDR3 length is 14 residues. CDR3 sequence (DNA): TGTGCCAGCAGCCCCAGGACAGGGAGCTACGAGCAGTGCTTC. Translation: CASSPRTGSYEQCF.

The chain employs TRBV4-3 and TRBJ2-5, with D unclear. Germline V lookup: CDR1 LGHNA, CDR2 YSLEER. V was shortened by 5 bases and J by 1 base, with 8 bases between the two germline ends. This CDR3 comprises 13 residues. CDR3 sequence: CASSLAPQETQYF. In DNA, the CDR3 is TGCGCCAGCAGCTTGGCTCCCCAAGAGACCCAGTACTTC.

This clone counts as medium-sized. V and J are TRBV27 and TRBJ2-7; 7 bases map to TRBD1. From germline, CDR1 is MNHEY and CDR2 SMNVEV (reference sequence). This CDR3 has 13 residues. With V trimmed by 4 bases and J by 1 base, 1 base remained unmatched. This CDR3 is CASSWTGSYEQYF. DNA for the CDR3: TGTGCCAGCAGTTGGACAGGTTCCTACGAGCAGTACTTC.

The chain employs TRBV7-2 and TRBJ2-1; D unclear. The CDR3 consists of 14 residues. CDR1 is SGHTA and CDR2 is FQGNSA in the germline V gene. The germline V and J ends were trimmed by 2 bases and 4 bases, with 9 bases remaining between them. This CDR3 reads CASSLRRPYNEQFF. CDR3 coding DNA: TGTGCCAGCAGCTTACGCCGCCCTTACAATGAGCAGTTCTTC. Variable domain in full (rest from reference TRBV7-2 and TRBJ2-1): GAGVSQSPSNKVTEKGKDVELRCDPISGHTALYWYRQSLGQGLEFLIYFQGNSAPDKSGLPSDRFSAERTGGSVSTLTIQRTQQEDSAVYLCASSLRRPYNEQFFGPGTRLTVL.

The CDR3: CASSYSQHYEQYF. The CDR3 DNA sequence: TGTGCCAGCAGTTACTCCCAACACTACGAGCAGTACTTC. This chain connects TRBV6-5 to TRBJ2-7; D gene ambiguous. With 0 bases removed from V and 3 bases from J, the gap between germline ends came to 6 bases. This CDR3 has 13 residues. The germline V gene encodes CDR1 MNHEY and CDR2 SVGAGI.

V usage is TRBV5-1 and J usage is TRBJ1-1; 9 nucleotides agree with TRBD1. V gave up 4 bases and J gave up 5 bases; unmatched junction bases: 9. There are 15 residues in the CDR3. Germline CDR1 SGHRS, CDR2 YFSETQ. The CDR3 loop reads CASSLYRDRVTEAFF. The CDR3 DNA reads TGCGCCAGCAGCCTATACCGGGACAGGGTGACTGAAGCTTTCTTT.

Only one count was recorded for this clone. V gene TRBV19 combines with J gene TRBJ2-1; a weak D match, TRBD2 (6 bases). CDR1 LNHDA and CDR2 SQIVND come from the germline V gene (reference sequence). Trimming stripped 4 bases from V and 7 bases from J, with 11 bases between. The CDR3 is 13 residues long. This CDR3 is CASSTFRGNEQFF. CDR3 bases: TGTGCCAGTAGTACCTTCCGGGGGAATGAGCAGTTCTTC.

This clone was detected a few times. The CDR3 nucleotides are TGTGCCAGCAGCGTAGTAGGAATAGCCGCGGATACGCAGTATTTT. Protein product: CASSVVGIAADTQYF. The J gene is TRBJ2-3, the V gene TRBV9, with D unresolved. The CDR3 consists of 15 residues. In germline, CDR1 is SGDLS, CDR2 YYNGEE. Trimming removed 0 bases at V and 6 bases at J, with 14 bases between.

The genes are TRBV7-8 and TRBJ2-2; a possible D gene is TRBD2 (6 bases). Trimming took 5 bases from V and 7 from J, leaving 26 bases between them. CDR1 is SGHVS, CDR2 FQNEAQ, per germline. This CDR3 contains 18 residues. The CDR3 bases are TGTGCCAGCAGCCTAGACCGGGACTCCCTCAGGGTTGACGGGGAGCTGTTTTTT. Translated: CASSLDRDSLRVDGELFF.

This clone was counted once. The gene calls are TRBV9 and TRBJ1-2; perhaps TRBD1 as D (6 bases). Trimming left V 4 bases short and J 4 bases short, with 23 bases between. The CDR3 is 17 residues long. CDR1 SGDLS and CDR2 YYNGEE come from the germline V gene. This CDR3 reads CASSPGDNPVLSYGYTF. In DNA form, the CDR3 reads TGTGCCAGCAGCCCCGGGGACAATCCGGTCCTATCCTATGGCTACACCTTC.

This clone showed up just a few times. The J gene is TRBJ2-3, the V gene TRBV9; TRBD2 is a possible D gene (6 bases). This CDR3 has 15 residues. Germline V gene data show CDR1 as SGDLS and CDR2 as YYNGEE. V lost 3 bases and J 2 bases, leaving 13 bases between the germline ends. In DNA form, the CDR3 reads TGTGCCAGCAGCGCCTCCGGGACTTTCACAGATACGCAGTATTTT. Its translation is CASSASGTFTDTQYF.

The chain's CDR3 is CASSLPAPYEETQYF. CDR3 in DNA: TGTGCCAGCAGCCTACCGGCTCCTTATGAAGAGACCCAGTACTTC. V is TRBV28 and J is TRBJ2-5, with no clear D. Germline assignment: CDR1 MDHEN and CDR2 SYDVKM. V dropped 6 bases and J dropped 3 bases, with 17 bases sitting between them. This CDR3 spans 15 amino acids.

This rearrangement joins TRBV2 to TRBJ2-3; maybe TRBD2 (6 bases). Germline CDR1 and CDR2: SNHLY and FYNNEI. Trimming removed 6 bases from V and 4 bases from J, with 17 bases in between. The CDR3 runs 15 residues. Here the CDR3 DNA reads TGTGCCAGCAGCCAAGGAACGGGAGACGCAGATACGCAGTATTTT. Protein product: CASSQGTGDADTQYF. Supplemented by reference TRBV2 and TRBJ2-3, the full variable domain reads EPEVTQTPSHQVTQMGQEVILRCVPISNHLYFYWYRQILGQKVEFLVSFYNNEISEKSEIFDDQFSVERPDGSNFTLKIRSTKLEDSAMYFCASSQGTGDADTQYFGPGTRLTVL.

V and J are TRBV18 and TRBJ1-1, with D hard to call. The CDR3 spans 12 residues. Germline CDR1 KGHSH, CDR2 LQKENI. Trimming cost V 2 bases and J 4 bases, with 5 bases left between them. In nucleotides, the CDR3 is TGTGCCAGCTCACCAGCCGGCACTGAAGCTTTCTTT. It translates to CASSPAGTEAFF.

This sequence joins TRBV11-2 and TRBJ2-3, with a weak D call TRBD1 (6 bases). Trimming left V 3 bases short and J 4 bases short, with 23 bases between. CDR1 and CDR2 (germline): SGHAT, FQNNGV. CDR3 length: 18 residues. CDR3 sequence (DNA): TGTGCCAGCAGCTTTAGCTATTCAAGGACAGAGGTCGCAGATACGCAGTATTTT. This sequence encodes CASSFSYSRTEVADTQYF.